The entry that follows covers one T cell receptor (beta chain) sequence. Its target is not known. The germline V gene has CDR1 KGHSH and CDR2 LQKENI. This CDR3 is 15 amino acids long. V lost 3 bases to trimming and J lost 7 bases, with 16 bases between them. The data were obtained in a study of T cell responses to AZD1222 COVID-19 vaccine. Study results and limitations: Spike-specific TCR breadth and depth grew following two AZD1222 doses. Baseline antibody screening turned up just a handful of seropositive AZD1222 recipients.

Produced via immunoSEQ multiplex PCR; TCRdb's table is partial and in-frame only. The repertoire consists of 120,000 to 150,000 clones, with 75% to 85% occurring once and the leading ten covering around 4.1%. V usage is TRBV18 and J usage is TRBJ1-3, with D uncertain. Here the sequenced sample was peripheral blood, taken on day 0 of MenACWY control vaccination. This receptor was identified in an adult in good health. CDR3 nucleotide sequence: TGTGCCAGCTCACCCTCTACCTACGACGGGAACACCATATATTTT. As protein: CASSPSTYDGNTIYF. Using reference TRBV18 and TRBJ1-3 for the parts outside the CDR3, the full variable domain is NAGVMQNPRHLVRRRGQEARLRCSPMKGHSHVYWYRQLPEEGLKFMVYLQKENIIDESGMPKERFSAEFPKEGPSILRIQQVVRGDSAAYFCASSPSTYDGNTIYFGEGSWLTVV.